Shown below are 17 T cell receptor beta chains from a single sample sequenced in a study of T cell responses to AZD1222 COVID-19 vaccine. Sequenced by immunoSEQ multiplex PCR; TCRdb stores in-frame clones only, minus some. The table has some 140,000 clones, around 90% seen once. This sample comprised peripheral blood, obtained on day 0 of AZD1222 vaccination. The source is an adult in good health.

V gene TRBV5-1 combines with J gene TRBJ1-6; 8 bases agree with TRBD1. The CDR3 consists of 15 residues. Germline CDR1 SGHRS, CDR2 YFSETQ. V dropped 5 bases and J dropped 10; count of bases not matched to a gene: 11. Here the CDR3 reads CASRQGQGVGSPLHF. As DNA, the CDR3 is TGCGCCAGCAGACAAGGACAGGGCGTTGGCTCACCCCTCCACTTT.

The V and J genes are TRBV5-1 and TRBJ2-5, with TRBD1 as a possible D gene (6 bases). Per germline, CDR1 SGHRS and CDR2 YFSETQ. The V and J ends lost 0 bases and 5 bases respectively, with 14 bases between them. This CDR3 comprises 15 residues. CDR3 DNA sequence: TGCGCCAGCAGCTTGGAAGGTTCCCAGGGGGAGACCCAGTACTTC. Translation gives CASSLEGSQGETQYF.

The CDR3 loop reads CASSLITFGNTIYF. The CDR3 DNA is TGTGCCAGCAGTTTAATAACTTTTGGAAACACCATATATTTT. V and J are TRBV28 and TRBJ1-3; D not certain. The ends were cut back, 2 bases at V and 3 bases at J, with 8 bases in the middle. CDR3 size: 14 residues. CDR1 is MDHEN, CDR2 SYDVKM, per germline.

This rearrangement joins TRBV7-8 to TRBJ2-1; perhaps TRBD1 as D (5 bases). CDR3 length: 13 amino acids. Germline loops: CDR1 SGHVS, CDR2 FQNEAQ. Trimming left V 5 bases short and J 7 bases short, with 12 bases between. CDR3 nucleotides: TGTGCCAGCAGCCCAGGGTTGTCAAATGAGCAGTTCTTC. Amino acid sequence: CASSPGLSNEQFF.

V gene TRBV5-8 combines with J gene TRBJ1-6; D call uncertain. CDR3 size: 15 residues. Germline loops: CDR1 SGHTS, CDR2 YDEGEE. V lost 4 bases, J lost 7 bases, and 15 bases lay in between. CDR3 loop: CASSRRRVYNSPLHF. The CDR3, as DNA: TGTGCCAGCAGCCGCCGGAGGGTTTACAATTCACCCCTCCACTTT.

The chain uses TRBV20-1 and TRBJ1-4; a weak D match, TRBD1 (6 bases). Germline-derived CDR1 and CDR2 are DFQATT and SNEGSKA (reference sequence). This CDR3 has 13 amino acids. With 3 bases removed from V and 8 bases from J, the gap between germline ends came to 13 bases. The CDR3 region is CSASQGIGEKLFF. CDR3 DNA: TGCAGTGCTAGTCAGGGGATTGGGGAAAAACTGTTTTTT.

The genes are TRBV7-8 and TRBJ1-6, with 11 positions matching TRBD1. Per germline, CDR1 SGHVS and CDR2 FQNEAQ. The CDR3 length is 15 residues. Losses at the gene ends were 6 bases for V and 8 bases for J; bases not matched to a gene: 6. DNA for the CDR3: TGTGCCAGCAGACCGAGGGACAGGGGGTATTCACCCCTCCACTTT. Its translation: CASRPRDRGYSPLHF.

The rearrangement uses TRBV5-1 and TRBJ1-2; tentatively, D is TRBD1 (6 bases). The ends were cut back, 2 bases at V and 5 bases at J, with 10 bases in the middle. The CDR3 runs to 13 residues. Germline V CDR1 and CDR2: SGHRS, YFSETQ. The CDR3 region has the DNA TGCGCCAGCAGCTTACAGGGAGGGTATGGCTACACCTTC. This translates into CASSLQGGYGYTF.

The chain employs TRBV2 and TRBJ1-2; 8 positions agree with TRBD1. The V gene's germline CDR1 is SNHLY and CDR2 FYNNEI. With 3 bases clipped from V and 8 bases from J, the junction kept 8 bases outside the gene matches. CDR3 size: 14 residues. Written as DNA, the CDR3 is TGTGCCAGCAGTGACTCGACAGGGGCTGGCGGCTACACCTTC. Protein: CASSDSTGAGGYTF.

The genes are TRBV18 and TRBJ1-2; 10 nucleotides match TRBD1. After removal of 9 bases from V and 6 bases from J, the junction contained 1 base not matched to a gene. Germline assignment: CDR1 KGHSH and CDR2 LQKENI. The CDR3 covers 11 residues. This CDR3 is CASDRGHGYTF. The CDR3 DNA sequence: TGTGCCAGTGACAGGGGGCATGGCTACACCTTC.

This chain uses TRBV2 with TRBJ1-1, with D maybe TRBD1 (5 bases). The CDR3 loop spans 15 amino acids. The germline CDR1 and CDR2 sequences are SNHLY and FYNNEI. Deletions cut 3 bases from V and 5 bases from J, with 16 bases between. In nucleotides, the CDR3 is TGTGCCAGCAGTGACGGGCAGGGCGGTCGTACTGAAGCTTTCTTT. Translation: CASSDGQGGRTEAFF.

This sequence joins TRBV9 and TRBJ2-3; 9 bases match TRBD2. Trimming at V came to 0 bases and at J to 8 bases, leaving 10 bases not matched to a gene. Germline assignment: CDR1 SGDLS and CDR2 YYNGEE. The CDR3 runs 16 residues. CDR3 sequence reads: CASSVDAGGQLFTQYF. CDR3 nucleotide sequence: TGTGCCAGCAGCGTAGACGCGGGGGGGCAGCTATTTACGCAGTATTTT.

The CDR3 sequence is CASSFGTTNEKLFF. The CDR3 nucleotides read TGTGCCAGCAGCTTCGGCACAACTAATGAAAAACTGTTTTTT. The chain carries TRBV5-8 and TRBJ1-4; D is unclear. This CDR3 is built from 14 residues. CDR1 and CDR2 (germline): SGHTS, YDEGEE. The V end was cut by 2 bases, the J end by 0 bases, with 5 bases between.

The chain's CDR3 is CASSQNGLEQYF. The CDR3 coding sequence is TGCGCCAGCAGCCAAAACGGCCTCGAGCAGTACTTC. The chain joins TRBV4-1 to TRBJ2-7; D is unresolved. Germline V gene sequence: CDR1 MGHRA, CDR2 YSYEKL. The ends were cut back, 2 bases at V and 6 bases at J, with 8 bases in the middle. This CDR3 has 12 residues.

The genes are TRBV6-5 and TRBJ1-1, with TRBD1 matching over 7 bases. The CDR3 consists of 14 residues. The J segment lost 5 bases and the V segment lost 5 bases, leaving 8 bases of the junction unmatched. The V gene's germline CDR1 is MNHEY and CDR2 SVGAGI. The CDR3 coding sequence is TGTGCCAGCAGTAACAGGGGAAGCCAAACTGAAGCTTTCTTT. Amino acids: CASSNRGSQTEAFF.

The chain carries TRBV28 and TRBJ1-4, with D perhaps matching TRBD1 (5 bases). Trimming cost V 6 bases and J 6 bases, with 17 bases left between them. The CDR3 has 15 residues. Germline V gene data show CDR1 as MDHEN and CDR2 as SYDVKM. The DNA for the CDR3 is TGTGCCAGCAGAGTTTTGCCAGGGCGGGATGAAAAACTGTTTTTT. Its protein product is CASRVLPGRDEKLFF.

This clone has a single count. The CDR3 coding sequence is TGTGCCAGCAGCTTCGGGGGATTCAGCTCCTACGAGCAGTACTTC. Its translation is CASSFGGFSSYEQYF. The V call is TRBV11-3, the J call TRBJ2-7, with D perhaps matching TRBD2 (6 bases). V gave up 3 bases and J gave up 0 bases, with 12 bases separating them. CDR3 length: 15 residues. Germline V lookup: CDR1 SGHNT, CDR2 YENEEA.